The rows below give T cell receptor beta chains drawn from one sample of a study of T cells in localized non-small cell lung cancer. Generated by immunoSEQ multiplex PCR, the TCRdb table keeps only in-frame clones and is missing some. The table has approximately 31,000 clones, about 81% seen once. This specimen consisted of peripheral blood, obtained before any cancer treatment. The origin of the receptors is a male donor at least 60 years old with stage II squamous cell lung carcinoma. CDR3s include the opening cysteine and the closing phenylalanine or tryptophan. The order of the fields is V gene, J gene, D gene, clone size, CDR3 protein, CDR3 DNA. The D gene is left open where the match is weak. A clone size is listed for some rows: how often the clone was seen (once, few, many), or a class if it is expanded.

>TRBV7-9|TRBJ2-1|TRBD2|NA
CASILAGSSYNEQFF
TGTGCCAGCATCCTAGCGGGGAGCTCCTACAATGAGCAGTTCTTC
>TRBV5-1|TRBJ2-5|NA|NA
CASSLGRPGQETQYF
TGCGCCAGCAGCTTAGGGAGGCCGGGCCAAGAGACCCAGTACTTC
>TRBV6-6|TRBJ1-2|TRBD1|NA
CASSRQGYGYTF
TGTGCCAGCAGTAGACAGGGTTATGGCTACACCTTC
>TRBV2|TRBJ1-2|NA|NA
CASRRSGTNYGYTF
TGTGCCAGCAGGAGATCCGGGACAAACTATGGCTACACCTTC
>TRBV7-3|TRBJ2-1|NA|NA
CASSPRGYNEQFF
TGTGCCAGCAGCCCCCGGGGTTACAATGAGCAGTTCTTC
>TRBV28|TRBJ2-2|TRBD1|NA
CASSPMGDRAAGELFF
TGTGCCAGCAGTCCAATGGGGGACAGGGCGGCCGGGGAGCTGTTTTTT
>TRBV18|TRBJ2-5|NA|NA
CASSPKQGWVETQYF
TGTGCCAGCTCACCGAAACAGGGTTGGGTGGAGACCCAGTACTTC
>TRBV2|TRBJ2-5|NA|NA
CASRAVLGETQYF
TGTGCCAGCAGAGCGGTTTTGGGGGAGACCCAGTACTTC
>TRBV2|TRBJ2-3|NA|NA
CASRWEADTQYF
TGTGCCAGCAGGTGGGAGGCAGATACGCAGTATTTT
>TRBV15|TRBJ1-5|TRBD1|NA
CATSKIPGQGSNQPQHF
TGTGCCACCAGCAAAATACCGGGACAGGGAAGCAATCAGCCCCAGCATTTT
>TRBV7-8|TRBJ1-5|NA|NA
CASSPAGTVHQPQHF
TGTGCCAGCAGCCCTGCCGGGACCGTGCATCAGCCCCAGCATTTT
>TRBV11-1|TRBJ1-2|TRBD1|NA
CASSLGWTGYGYTF
TGTGCCAGCAGCTTAGGCTGGACAGGCTATGGCTACACCTTC
>TRBV7-2|TRBJ2-5|NA|NA
CASSQRRFQETQYF
TGTGCCAGCAGCCAGAGAAGGTTCCAAGAGACCCAGTACTTC
>TRBV19|TRBJ2-7|NA|NA
CASSGDGGPYEQYF
TGTGCCAGTAGTGGTGACGGAGGCCCCTACGAGCAGTACTTC
>TRBV19|TRBJ1-5|NA|few
CASTRTAERQPQHF
TGTGCCAGTACTCGGACAGCCGAGCGGCAGCCCCAGCATTTT
>TRBV6-5|TRBJ2-1|NA|once
CASSYRPNEQFF
TGTGCCAGCAGTTACCGGCCCAATGAGCAGTTCTTC
>TRBV6-5|TRBJ2-3|NA|NA
CASSYSGGNTDTQYF
TGTGCCAGCAGTTACTCAGGGGGAAACACAGATACGCAGTATTTT
>TRBV7-2|TRBJ2-1|TRBD2|NA
CASSLEWTSGSLREQFF
TGTGCCAGCAGCTTAGAGTGGACTAGCGGGAGTCTCCGTGAGCAGTTCTTC
>TRBV21-1|TRBJ2-7|NA|NA
CASSKAPSGRDSEQYF
TGTGCCAGCAGCAAAGCTCCTAGCGGGAGAGATTCCGAGCAGTACTTC
>TRBV7-9|TRBJ2-7|NA|NA
CASSLSGQFYEQYF
TGTGCCAGCAGCTTATCGGGGCAATTCTACGAGCAGTACTTC
>TRBV6-5|TRBJ1-1|NA|NA
CASSAPGTTEAFF
TGTGCCAGCAGTGCGCCCGGGACCACTGAAGCTTTCTTT
>TRBV19|TRBJ2-7|TRBD1|NA
CASRFDRGHEQYF
TGTGCCAGTAGATTCGACAGGGGGCACGAGCAGTACTTC
>TRBV19|TRBJ1-5|NA|NA
CASSIGNYNQPQHF
TGTGCCAGTAGTATCGGCAATTACAATCAGCCCCAGCATTTT
>TRBV5-4|TRBJ2-7|TRBD2|NA
CASSLGTSGRGSYEQYF
TGTGCCAGCAGCTTGGGGACTAGCGGGAGGGGATCCTACGAGCAGTACTTC
>TRBV9|TRBJ2-1|NA|NA
CASSPEWASNEQFF
TGTGCCAGCAGCCCCGAGTGGGCGTCTAATGAGCAGTTCTTC
>TRBV4-3|TRBJ2-5|TRBD2|once
CASSRGLAKETQYF
TGCGCCAGCAGCCGGGGACTAGCGAAAGAGACCCAGTACTTC
>TRBV2|TRBJ1-1|NA|NA
CASSDPSIFSEAFF
TGTGCCAGCAGTGACCCATCCATCTTCTCCGAAGCTTTCTTT
>TRBV13|TRBJ1-5|NA|NA
CASSLDGGRGQPQHF
TGTGCCAGCAGCTTAGACGGGGGGCGAGGACAGCCCCAGCATTTT
>TRBV29-1|TRBJ2-2|NA|few
CSLRLDTGELFF
TGCAGCCTCCGACTTGACACCGGGGAGCTGTTTTTT
>TRBV27|TRBJ1-3|NA|NA
CASKDGASSGNTIYF
TGTGCCAGCAAAGATGGAGCTAGCTCTGGAAACACCATATATTTT
>TRBV7-9|TRBJ2-5|NA|once
CASSFDQGYQETQYF
TGTGCCAGCAGCTTCGACCAGGGTTACCAAGAGACCCAGTACTTC
>TRBV5-6|TRBJ2-1|TRBD1|NA
CASSLFGTETHNEQFF
TGTGCCAGCAGCTTGTTTGGGACAGAAACCCACAATGAGCAGTTCTTC
>TRBV7-6|TRBJ2-2|NA|NA
CASSMTGPGELFF
TGTGCCAGCAGCATGACAGGCCCCGGGGAGCTGTTTTTT
>TRBV13|TRBJ2-7|NA|NA
CASSFSYEQYF
TGTGCCAGCAGCTTCAGCTACGAGCAGTACTTC
>TRBV21-1|TRBJ1-1|NA|NA
CASSGTYRGIGTEAFF
TGTGCCAGCAGCGGTACGTACAGGGGAATAGGGACTGAAGCTTTCTTT
>TRBV20-1|TRBJ1-1|NA|few
CSADKNTEAFF
TGCAGTGCCGACAAGAACACTGAAGCTTTCTTT
>TRBV5-6|TRBJ2-2|TRBD2|NA
CASSLTSGYTGELFF
TGTGCCAGCAGCTTGACTAGCGGTTACACCGGGGAGCTGTTTTTT
>TRBV7-2|TRBJ2-5|NA|NA
CASSLGQQETQYF
TGTGCCAGCAGCTTAGGACAACAAGAGACCCAGTACTTC
>TRBV7-9|TRBJ2-1|NA|NA
CASSLARFF
TGTGCCAGCAGCTTAGCGCGGTTCTTC
>TRBV4-1|TRBJ1-1|NA|NA
CASSQRDTREAFF
TGCGCCAGCAGCCAACGGGACACCCGGGAAGCTTTCTTT
>TRBV19|TRBJ2-7|NA|NA
CASSARDSLREQYF
TGTGCCAGTAGTGCTCGGGACTCCCTACGAGAGCAGTACTTC
>TRBV5-1|TRBJ1-4|NA|NA
CASSLGGHLEVPFF
TGCGCCAGCAGCTTGGGTGGGCACCTCGAAGTACCGTTTTTT
>TRBV2|TRBJ1-4|TRBD1|few
CASSEGWDRANEKLFF
TGTGCCAGCAGTGAAGGGTGGGACAGGGCTAATGAAAAACTGTTTTTT
>TRBV5-1|TRBJ1-3|NA|NA
CASSLAGYGNTIYF
TGCGCCAGCAGCTTGGCAGGGTACGGAAACACCATATATTTT
>TRBV5-1|TRBJ2-3|NA|NA
CASTSQGASTDTQYF
TGCGCCAGCACCTCTCAGGGAGCTAGCACAGATACGCAGTATTTT